The 31 T cell receptor beta chains reported below all come from one sample, sequenced in a study of T cells in Graves' hyperthyroidism and ophthalmopathy. Amplification of TCR beta CDR3 regions was performed using RNA transcripts as template. The HTBI set primed first-round TCR CDR3 RT-PCR. Each CDR3 protein is one row after TCRdb ran MiXCR on the multiplex PCR reads. The sample lists some 570,000 distinct CDR3 sequences, roughly 15% occurring once. The specimen sequenced was blood. The receptor set was obtained from a woman aged 18-30 years with Graves' ophthalmopathy.

This clonotype was picked up many times. The chain joins TRBV5-1 to TRBJ2-1; TRBD2 agrees at 8 bases. V was clipped by 0 bases and J by 10 bases; unmatched bases: 9. CDR3 size: 15 residues. Germline loops: CDR1 SGHRS, CDR2 YFSETQ. The CDR3 coding sequence is TGCGCCAGCAGCTTGGTACGGGGGGGTGATCGGGAGCAGTTCTTC. Its protein is CASSLVRGGDREQFF.

In its sample, this clonotype was seen a few times. The chain joins TRBV6-1 to TRBJ2-3, with no clear D. This CDR3 is built from 12 residues. The ends were cut back, 5 bases at V and 4 bases at J, with 7 bases in the middle. Germline loops: CDR1 MNHNS, CDR2 SASEGT. CDR3 loop: CASSRAADTQYF. The CDR3 DNA reads TGTGCCAGCAGTCGAGCCGCAGATACGCAGTATTTT.

This clonotype appeared many times. The CDR3 reads CASSLRAGGEYNEQFF. For the CDR3, the DNA is TGTGCCAGCAGTTTGCGGGCAGGGGGTGAATACAATGAGCAGTTCTTC. The rearrangement links TRBV28 to TRBJ2-1, with 7 bases aligning to TRBD1. The V segment lost 3 bases and the J segment 4 bases; nucleotides outside the gene matches: 9. The CDR3 runs 16 residues. The germline V gene has CDR1 MDHEN and CDR2 SYDVKM.

This chain uses TRBV29-1 with TRBJ2-7, with 7 bases that match TRBD1. CDR1 and CDR2 from the germline V gene are SQVTM and ANQGSEA. V was pared by 4 bases and J by 2 bases, with 8 bases of the junction left unmatched. The CDR3 has 14 residues. The CDR3 DNA is TGCAGCGTTGTTGAGGACAGGCGTACCTACGAGCAGTACTTC. Amino acid sequence: CSVVEDRRTYEQYF.

This chain uses TRBV6-2 or TRBV6-3 with TRBJ1-1; D gene ambiguous. The CDR3 contains 14 residues. Deletions cut 0 bases from V and 8 bases from J, with 13 bases between. Germline V gives CDR1 MNHEY, CDR2 SVGEGT. The CDR3 sequence is CASSYSGFEVEAFF. In DNA form, the CDR3 reads TGTGCCAGCAGTTACTCGGGGTTTGAAGTGGAAGCTTTCTTT.

This clonotype was observed at least ten times. The V and J genes are TRBV28 and TRBJ2-3; TRBD2 matches 12 bases. Germline V CDR1 and CDR2: MDHEN, SYDVKM. The CDR3 runs to 19 residues. The junction had 14 bases not matched to a gene; V was cut back by 3 bases and J by 4 bases. The CDR3 nucleotides are TGTGCCAGCAGTTTTGCTAGCGGGAGGGCCTGGGTTGGGTCAGATACGCAGTATTTT. Its translation: CASSFASGRAWVGSDTQYF.

V usage is TRBV9 and J usage is TRBJ1-2; D not certain. This CDR3 has 14 amino acids. Deletions cut 0 bases from V and 4 bases from J, with 10 bases between. The germline V gene has CDR1 SGDLS and CDR2 YYNGEE. CDR3 sequence: CASSVVGAPYGYTF. The CDR3 nucleotides are TGTGCCAGCAGCGTAGTCGGTGCGCCCTATGGCTACACCTTC.

The chain couples TRBV25-1 to TRBJ1-2; 7 bases agree with TRBD1. V was pared by 7 bases and J by 4 bases, with 6 bases of the junction left unmatched. CDR1 is MGHDK and CDR2 is SYGVNS in the germline V gene. CDR3 size: 13 residues. The CDR3 region is CASTDRESYGYTF. The CDR3 DNA is TGTGCCAGCACCGACAGGGAGAGCTATGGCTACACCTTC.

The chain couples TRBV5-4 to TRBJ2-2; perhaps D is TRBD1 or TRBD2 (5 bases each). The CDR3 is made up of 16 amino acids. Germline loops: CDR1 SGHNT, CDR2 YYREEE (reference sequence). V was shortened by 4 bases and J by 1 base, with 14 bases between the two germline ends. CDR3 region: CASSPLGTVNTGELFF. The CDR3 DNA sequence: TGTGCCAGCAGCCCTCTCGGGACGGTGAACACCGGGGAGCTGTTTTTT.

The sample holds a few counts of this clonotype. The CDR3 loop is CASSPSDGGARHTIYF. Written as DNA, the CDR3 is TGCGCCAGCAGCCCCTCAGACGGGGGGGCTAGACACACCATATATTTT. The chain combines TRBV4-1 with TRBJ1-3, with D possibly being TRBD1 (6 bases). This CDR3 spans 16 amino acids. V dropped 4 bases and J dropped 8 bases, with 21 bases sitting between them. In germline, CDR1 is MGHRA, CDR2 YSYEKL.

V is TRBV20-1 and J is TRBJ1-1; 7 bases agree with TRBD1. The CDR3 runs to 15 residues. Looked up from germline, CDR1 is DFQATT and CDR2 is SNEGSKA (reference sequence). The J segment lost 0 bases and the V segment lost 5 bases, leaving 9 bases of the junction unmatched. The CDR3 sequence: CSARPRTGVNTEAFF. CDR3 coding DNA: TGCAGTGCTCGCCCCCGGACAGGAGTGAACACTGAAGCTTTCTTT.

This clonotype turned up a few times. The rearrangement joins TRBV12-3 or TRBV12-4 to TRBJ2-1; 10 positions match TRBD2. The V gene end was trimmed by 2 bases and the J gene end by 4 bases; junction bases not matched to a gene: 2. The CDR3 loop spans 15 amino acids. CDR3 sequence (DNA): TGTGCCAGCAGTTTACAAGCGGGGGGGTACAATGAGCAGTTCTTC. Residues: CASSLQAGGYNEQFF.

This clonotype was observed many times. J is TRBJ1-1 and V is TRBV6-1; D ambiguous. Per the germline V gene, CDR1 is MNHNS and CDR2 is SASEGT. The CDR3 consists of 14 residues. V dropped 5 bases and J dropped 4 bases, with 14 bases sitting between them. The CDR3 DNA follows: TGTGCCAGCAGTTCGGTGGACCGCTCCACTGAAGCTTTCTTT. This translates into CASSSVDRSTEAFF.

This clonotype has at least ten counts. The CDR3 sequence is CASSYAYDTEAFF. CDR3 nucleotide sequence: TGTGCCAGCAGCTATGCCTACGACACTGAAGCTTTCTTT. The chain has TRBV7-9 and TRBJ1-1; D is uncertain. Germline CDR1 is SEHNR and CDR2 is FQNEAQ (reference sequence). The CDR3 has 13 residues. The ends were cut back, 4 bases at V and 3 bases at J, with 9 bases in the middle.

This clonotype was recorded at least ten times. The chain links TRBV5-6 to TRBJ1-2, with 9 bases lining up with TRBD1. V lost 2 bases and J lost 4; bases outside the gene matches: 9. CDR1 SGHDT and CDR2 YYEEEE come from the germline V gene. CDR3 length equals 16 residues. This chain's CDR3 is CASSLKDRGPGYGYTF. In DNA form, the CDR3 reads TGTGCCAGCAGCTTAAAGGACAGGGGCCCGGGCTATGGCTACACCTTC.

This clonotype was seen repeatedly, ten times or more. The chain employs TRBV7-8 and TRBJ2-7; D gene unclear. V lost 1 base, J lost 1 base, and 14 bases lay in between. The CDR3 contains 16 residues. Germline CDR1 SGHVS, CDR2 FQNEAQ. CDR3 coding DNA: TGTGCCAGCAGCTTAGGGGTCGCTTCGCCATCCTACGAGCAGTACTTC. Protein sequence: CASSLGVASPSYEQYF.

V gene TRBV14 combines with J gene TRBJ1-1; D uncertain. V lost 2 bases and J 3 bases, leaving 28 bases between the germline ends. The germline V gene encodes CDR1 SGHDN and CDR2 FVKESK. The length of the CDR3 is 20 residues. CDR3 nucleotide sequence: TGTGCCAGCAGCCAATTCATTGGGGTAAGACCCTCAAGAAAAGACACTGAAGCTTTCTTT. Translated, it gives CASSQFIGVRPSRKDTEAFF. Full variable domain (missing parts from reference TRBV14 and TRBJ1-1): EAGVTQFPSHSVIEKGQTVTLRCDPISGHDNLYWYRRVMGKEIKFLLHFVKESKQDESGMPNNRFLAERTGGTYSTLKVQPAELEDSGVYFCASSQFIGVRPSRKDTEAFFGQGTRLTVV.

In regard to this clonotype: A clone one base away is much larger, so this may be a read error. This chain uses TRBV30 with TRBJ1-1, with a weak D call TRBD1 (5 bases). The CDR3 spans 13 residues. Germline V CDR1 and CDR2: GTSNPN, SVGIG (reference sequence). The CDR3 here is CVWSADSNTEAFF. For the CDR3, the DNA is TGTGTCTGGAGTGCTGACAGCAACACTGAAGCTTTCTTT.

This clonotype was seen repeatedly, ten times or more. The chain carries TRBV6-5 and TRBJ1-1; the D is unclear. Germline CDR1 is MNHEY and CDR2 is SVGAGI. This CDR3 has 17 amino acids. V lost 2 bases, J lost 3 bases, and 19 bases lay in between. CDR3 protein: CASSYSREGVRDTEAFF. The DNA for the CDR3 is TGTGCCAGCAGTTACAGCCGGGAGGGCGTAAGGGACACTGAAGCTTTCTTT.

This clonotype was detected many times. The chain is built from TRBV29-1 and TRBJ1-4; no clear D gene. Trimming removed 4 bases from V and 4 bases from J, with 10 bases in between. The CDR3 covers 13 residues. Germline CDR1 reads SQVTM; CDR2 reads ANQGSEA. The CDR3 sequence: CSVGRGGNEKLFF. The CDR3 coding sequence is TGCAGCGTTGGGCGAGGCGGTAATGAAAAACTGTTTTTT.

This sequence joins TRBV6-2 or TRBV6-3 and TRBJ1-5; D may be TRBD1 (6 bases). Germline V gives CDR1 MNHEY, CDR2 SVGEGT. Trimming left V 6 bases short and J 7 bases short, with 13 bases between. The CDR3 consists of 13 residues. The CDR3 loop is CASRIQGSQPQHF. As DNA, the CDR3 is TGTGCCAGCAGAATACAGGGAAGCCAGCCCCAGCATTTT.

In its sample, this clonotype was seen a few times. CDR3 in amino acids: CASSPQTGALYEQYF. CDR3 sequence (DNA): TGTGCCAGCAGTCCCCAAACAGGGGCACTCTACGAGCAGTACTTC. V gene TRBV27 combines with J gene TRBJ2-7, with 7 bases identical to TRBD1. With V trimmed by 5 bases and J by 3 bases, 10 bases remained unmatched. The CDR3 extends over 15 amino acids. Germline V CDR1 and CDR2: MNHEY, SMNVEV (reference sequence).

This clonotype appeared a few times. The genes are TRBV7-3 and TRBJ1-5; D not certain. Germline lookup yields CDR1 SGHTA and CDR2 FQGTGA. The CDR3 is 13 residues long. The ends were cut back, 1 base at V and 7 bases at J, with 8 bases in the middle. CDR3 sequence: CASSLRPEQPQHF. CDR3 sequence (DNA): TGTGCCAGCAGCTTAAGGCCTGAACAGCCCCAGCATTTT. The complete variable domain, with remaining parts taken from reference TRBV7-3 and TRBJ1-5, reads GAGVSQTPSNKVTEKGKYVELRCDPISGHTALYWYRQSLGQGPEFLIYFQGTGAADDSGLPNDRFFAVRPEGSVSTLKIQRTERGDSAVYLCASSLRPEQPQHFGDGTRLSIL.

This clonotype showed up many times. This chain connects TRBV4-1 to TRBJ2-1; tentative D call: TRBD1 (6 bases). V gave up 5 bases and J gave up 8 bases, with 7 bases separating them. The CDR3 consists of 11 residues. Looked up from germline, CDR1 is MGHRA and CDR2 is YSYEKL. CDR3 nucleotide sequence: TGCGCCAGCAGCTACAGGGATGAGCAGTTCTTC. It yields the protein CASSYRDEQFF.

This chain joins TRBV5-8 and TRBJ2-2; 8 positions match TRBD1. V gave up 1 base and J gave up 6 bases; unmatched junction bases: 5. CDR3 length equals 15 residues. The V gene's germline CDR1 is SGHTS and CDR2 YDEGEE. The CDR3 coding sequence is TGTGCCAGCAGCTTGTTTACAGGGGGTTCCGGGGAGCTGTTTTTT. Protein product: CASSLFTGGSGELFF.

This clonotype was counted a few times. A much larger clone differs from this one at a single base, so this may be a read error. The chain uses TRBV6-1 and TRBJ1-1; 7 bases align to TRBD1. CDR1 is MNHNS and CDR2 is SASEGT in the germline V gene. V lost 6 bases and J lost 4; bases outside the gene matches: 5. The CDR3 length is 13 residues. In DNA form, the CDR3 reads TGTGCCAGCAGCCAGGGACAGCTCACTGAAGCTTTCTTT. It encodes CASSQGQLTEAFF.

This clonotype has a count of ten or more. This chain joins TRBV30 and TRBJ1-3; D is unresolved. CDR3 length equals 15 residues. Trimming stripped 2 bases from V and 0 bases from J, with 11 bases between. Germline CDR1 and CDR2: GTSNPN and SVGIG (reference sequence). CDR3 bases: TGTGCCTGGAGTAACAGCGGGCGCTCTGGAAACACCATATATTTT. Residues: CAWSNSGRSGNTIYF.

V is TRBV2 and J is TRBJ2-3; 13 bases are a match to TRBD2. This CDR3 spans 18 amino acids. V lost 2 bases, J lost 0 bases, and 5 bases stayed unmatched. From germline, CDR1 is SNHLY and CDR2 FYNNEI. The CDR3 loop reads CASSERLAGGSSTDTQYF. The CDR3 DNA reads TGTGCCAGCAGTGAACGACTAGCGGGGGGTTCTAGCACAGATACGCAGTATTTT.

In its sample, this clonotype was seen many times. The V gene is TRBV5-1, the J gene TRBJ2-1; D is undetermined. The CDR3 has 13 amino acids. V shed 3 bases and J shed 6 bases, with 10 bases lying between them. CDR1 is SGHRS, CDR2 YFSETQ, per germline. CDR3 loop: CASSSPGLNEQFF. The DNA for the CDR3 is TGCGCCAGCAGCTCTCCCGGGCTCAATGAGCAGTTCTTC.

This clonotype was recorded at least ten times. The chain links TRBV7-9 to TRBJ1-1; no reliable D call. The germline V gene encodes CDR1 SEHNR and CDR2 FQNEAQ (reference sequence). CDR3 length equals 11 residues. V shed 6 bases and J shed 6 bases, with 8 bases lying between them. CDR3 sequence reads: CASRSDAEAFF. DNA of the CDR3: TGTGCCAGCAGGTCCGACGCTGAAGCTTTCTTT.

This clonotype was recorded at least ten times. V and J are TRBV20-1 and TRBJ2-1; 7 nucleotides agree with TRBD2. The CDR3 spans 15 residues. Germline V gene sequence: CDR1 DFQATT, CDR2 SNEGSKA (reference sequence). J lost 5 bases, V lost 0 bases, and 7 bases had no gene match. CDR3 nucleotides: TGCAGTGCTAGAGACGGCGGGAGTTTTAACAATGAGCAGTTCTTC. It encodes CSARDGGSFNNEQFF.